The next 27 T cell receptor beta chains were all read from a single sample in a study of cytomegalovirus exposure and HLA in healthy donors. TCRdb's table, derived via immunoSEQ multiplex PCR, lists solely in-frame clones and lacks some. There are 150,000 to 200,000 clones in the sample; around nine tenths occur only once, and about 2.5% lies in the top ten. Sequencing used PBMCs. Receptors originate from a man between 18 and 35 years old in good health and CMV-seropositive.

This chain links TRBV6-5 with TRBJ1-2; D perhaps matches TRBD1 (6 bases). In germline, CDR1 is MNHEY, CDR2 SVGAGI. V was pared by 4 bases and J by 5 bases, with 11 bases between. CDR3 length equals 13 residues. CDR3 in amino acids: CASSLVRGYGYTF. For the CDR3, the DNA is TGTGCCAGCAGTTTGGTCAGGGGATATGGCTACACCTTC.

The J gene is TRBJ1-2, the V gene TRBV19; a possible D gene is TRBD1 (6 bases). Germline V gene sequence: CDR1 LNHDA, CDR2 SQIVND (reference sequence). V was clipped by 3 bases and J by 4 bases, with 21 bases between them. CDR3 length equals 17 residues. The CDR3 DNA reads as TGTGCCAGTAGTATTCCACCGGGACACCGAGAAGGCTATGGCTACACCTTC. Amino acids: CASSIPPGHREGYGYTF.

V gene TRBV7-2 combines with J gene TRBJ2-5; the D is unclear. The germline V gene encodes CDR1 SGHTA and CDR2 FQGNSA. V was trimmed by 3 bases and J by 5 bases, leaving 13 bases between them. CDR3 size: 14 residues. CDR3 region: CASSLALVDETQYF. The CDR3, as DNA: TGTGCCAGCAGCTTGGCTCTAGTTGACGAGACCCAGTACTTC.

Details on this clone: The identical CDR3 is also encoded by other nucleotide sequences in the sample. The J gene is TRBJ2-7, the V gene TRBV7-2, with D unresolved. This CDR3 is built from 11 residues. CDR1 and CDR2 (germline): SGHTA, FQGNSA. The V end lost 3 bases, the J end lost 4 bases, and 4 bases lay between the germline ends. CDR3 nucleotides: TGTGCCAGCAGCTTTCATTACGAGCAGTACTTC. Translated, it gives CASSFHYEQYF.

V and J are TRBV28 and TRBJ2-7; TRBD1 might be the D (6 bases). Trimming shortened V by 7 bases and J by 1 base, and 17 bases separated the two germline ends. Germline loops: CDR1 MDHEN, CDR2 SYDVKM. The CDR3 has 15 residues. The CDR3 nucleotides are TGTGCCAGCACACAACAGGGTGGAGTTTCCTACGAGCAGTACTTC. It codes for CASTQQGGVSYEQYF.

The V call is TRBV6-5, the J call TRBJ1-1; 8 bases fit TRBD1. The V and J ends lost 10 bases and 0 bases, in that order; junction bases with no gene match: 4. There are 13 residues in the CDR3. CDR1 is MNHEY and CDR2 is SVGAGI in the germline V gene. In DNA form, the CDR3 reads TGTGCCATCCAGGGGGCGGTGAACACTGAAGCTTTCTTT. Translated: CAIQGAVNTEAFF.

The V gene is TRBV5-1, the J gene TRBJ2-7; D possibly corresponds to TRBD2 (5 bases). Germline CDR1 and CDR2: SGHRS and YFSETQ. The CDR3 consists of 14 residues. Trimming removed 6 bases at V and 2 bases at J, with 15 bases between. Here the CDR3 DNA reads TGCGCCAGCACCCGGGCCAGCGGCGCCTACGAGCAGTACTTC. This encodes CASTRASGAYEQYF.

The rearrangement uses TRBV7-2 and TRBJ2-7; 9 bases agree with TRBD2. The CDR3 consists of 14 residues. V lost 5 bases, J lost 2 bases, and 4 bases stayed unmatched. The germline V gene encodes CDR1 SGHTA and CDR2 FQGNSA. This CDR3 is CASSGLAGTYEQYF. Here the CDR3 DNA reads TGTGCCAGCAGCGGTCTAGCGGGGACCTACGAGCAGTACTTC.

V is TRBV28 and J is TRBJ2-7; 11 nucleotides align to TRBD2. Looked up from germline, CDR1 is MDHEN and CDR2 is SYDVKM. The CDR3 is 14 residues long. Trimming at V came to 8 bases and at J to 1 base, leaving 4 bases not matched to a gene. The DNA for the CDR3 is TGTGCCAGCTTCGGGACTAGCGGTTCCTACGAGCAGTACTTC. Protein: CASFGTSGSYEQYF.

The V and J genes are TRBV18 and TRBJ1-1, with 9 bases that match TRBD1. Germline CDR1 and CDR2: KGHSH and LQKENI. The CDR3 is made up of 13 amino acids. Trimming took 8 bases from V and 4 from J; bases not matched to a gene: 5. In DNA, the CDR3 is TGTGCCAGCACGGAGACAGGGGGCACTGAAGCTTTCTTT. Its translation: CASTETGGTEAFF.

The chain has TRBV27 and TRBJ2-3; D is unresolved. The CDR3 spans 18 residues. Germline V gene lookup returns CDR1 MNHEY and CDR2 SMNVEV (reference sequence). V was trimmed by 4 bases and J by 1 base, leaving 21 bases between them. CDR3 DNA: TGTGCCAGCAGTTCCCAAATTCTGGGCGCCGTCGGCACAGATACGCAGTATTTT. It translates to CASSSQILGAVGTDTQYF.

V is TRBV5-1 and J is TRBJ1-4; 7 nucleotides align to TRBD1. Looked up from germline, CDR1 is SGHRS and CDR2 is YFSETQ. The junction had 14 bases not matched to a gene; V was cut back by 7 bases and J by 5 bases. There are 16 residues in the CDR3. This CDR3 is CASSDPRQGGNEKLFF. As DNA, the CDR3 is TGCGCCAGCTCCGATCCTCGACAGGGAGGAAATGAAAAACTGTTTTTT.

This rearrangement joins TRBV19 to TRBJ2-3; D uncertain. Trimming took 2 bases from V and 2 from J, leaving 8 bases between them. CDR3 size: 14 residues. Germline CDR1 LNHDA, CDR2 SQIVND (reference sequence). The CDR3 DNA sequence: TGTGCCAGTAGTATAACAGCATCCACAGATACGCAGTATTTT. Translation gives CASSITASTDTQYF. Filled out from reference TRBV19 and TRBJ2-3, the complete variable domain reads DGGITQSPKYLFRKEGQNVTLSCEQNLNHDAMYWYRQDPGQGLRLIYYSQIVNDFQKGDIAEGYSVSREKKESFPLTVTSAQKNPTAFYLCASSITASTDTQYFGPGTRLTVL.

There are a few counts of this clone. V is TRBV2 and J is TRBJ2-7, with TRBD1 matching over 7 bases. With 6 bases clipped from V and 6 bases from J, the junction kept 2 bases outside the gene matches. This CDR3 has 11 amino acids. Germline CDR1 SNHLY, CDR2 FYNNEI. The CDR3, as DNA: TGTGCCAGCAGACCAGGGGGCGAGCAGTACTTC. Protein product: CASRPGGEQYF.

The V call is TRBV6-6, the J call TRBJ2-5, with 8 positions matching TRBD1. Trimming at V came to 5 bases and at J to 4 bases, leaving 0 bases not matched to a gene. CDR3 length equals 12 residues. Germline values: CDR1 MNHNY, CDR2 SVGAGI (reference sequence). CDR3 DNA: TGTGCCAGCAGTGACAGGGGAGAGACCCAGTACTTC. It encodes CASSDRGETQYF.

The V gene is TRBV2, the J gene TRBJ2-2, with D possibly matching TRBD1 (5 bases). The CDR3 spans 12 residues. Trimming left V 4 bases short and J 7 bases short, with 7 bases between. The germline V gene has CDR1 SNHLY and CDR2 FYNNEI. This CDR3 is CASSVRGGELFF. The CDR3 DNA reads as TGTGCCAGCAGTGTAAGGGGCGGGGAGCTGTTTTTT.

The V gene is TRBV9, the J gene TRBJ2-3; 7 positions match TRBD2. CDR3 length: 16 amino acids. Germline V gene sequence: CDR1 SGDLS, CDR2 YYNGEE. V lost 0 bases, J lost 4 bases, and 8 bases stayed unmatched. The CDR3 nucleotides read TGTGCCAGCAGCGTAGTCCCGGGAGCGGGGTCAGATACGCAGTATTTT. It specifies CASSVVPGAGSDTQYF. Looking up the rest from reference TRBV9 and TRBJ2-3 gives the full variable domain: DSGVTQTPKHLITATGQRVTLRCSPRSGDLSVYWYQQSLDQGLQFLIQYYNGEERAKGNILERFSAQQFPDLHSELNLSSLELGDSALYFCASSVVPGAGSDTQYFGPGTRLTVL.

The gene calls are TRBV7-9 and TRBJ2-4; 7 nucleotides agree with TRBD2. Germline CDR1 and CDR2: SEHNR and FQNEAQ (reference sequence). Trimming at V came to 1 base and at J to 14 bases, leaving 8 bases not matched to a gene. The CDR3 loop spans 13 amino acids. The CDR3 sequence is CASSLEGSGNEYF. DNA for the CDR3: TGTGCCAGCAGCTTAGAGGGCAGCGGGAACGAGTACTTC.

The V call is TRBV4-3, the J call TRBJ2-3; TRBD2 matches 7 bases. With V trimmed by 0 bases and J by 4 bases, 13 bases remained unmatched. This CDR3 has 18 residues. Germline V gene data show CDR1 as LGHNA and CDR2 as YSLEER. CDR3 amino acids: CASSQDIYSGVLSDTQYF. CDR3 nucleotides: TGCGCCAGCAGCCAAGACATTTACAGCGGGGTACTTTCAGATACGCAGTATTTT.

This clone has just one count. The chain recombines TRBV7-2 with TRBJ1-1; tentative D call: TRBD1 (5 bases). Deletions cut 2 bases from V and 0 bases from J, with 13 bases between. This CDR3 is built from 16 residues. Germline CDR1 and CDR2: SGHTA and FQGNSA. CDR3 amino acids: CASSLKQADLNTEAFF. The CDR3 coding sequence is TGTGCCAGCAGCTTAAAACAGGCCGACCTGAACACTGAAGCTTTCTTT. Looking up the rest from reference TRBV7-2 and TRBJ1-1 gives the full variable domain: GAGVSQSPSNKVTEKGKDVELRCDPISGHTALYWYRQSLGQGLEFLIYFQGNSAPDKSGLPSDRFSAERTGGSVSTLTIQRTQQEDSAVYLCASSLKQADLNTEAFFGQGTRLTVV.

The J gene is TRBJ2-2, the V gene TRBV7-2, with 13 bases identical to TRBD2. The V gene end was trimmed by 6 bases and the J gene end by 8 bases; junction bases not matched to a gene: 9. The V gene's germline CDR1 is SGHTA and CDR2 FQGNSA. The CDR3 totals 16 residues. DNA of the CDR3: TGTGCCAGCAGTTCCTGGACTAGCGGGGGCGGGGGGGAGCTGTTTTTT. Protein product: CASSSWTSGGGGELFF.

The chain is built from TRBV7-9 and TRBJ2-1; D uncertain. The germline V gene encodes CDR1 SEHNR and CDR2 FQNEAQ (reference sequence). The V end was cut by 0 bases, the J end by 0 bases, with 6 bases between. The CDR3 is made up of 15 amino acids. For the CDR3, the DNA is TGTGCCAGCAGCTTAGCGGCTAGCTCCTACAATGAGCAGTTCTTC. Its protein is CASSLAASSYNEQFF. The full variable domain, completed using reference TRBV7-9 and TRBJ2-1, is DTGVSQNPRHKITKRGQNVTFRCDPISEHNRLYWYRQTLGQGPEFLTYFQNEAQLEKSRLLSDRFSAERPKGSFSTLEIQRTEQGDSAMYLCASSLAASSYNEQFFGPGTRLTVL.

This chain links TRBV6-6 with TRBJ1-2, with D unclear. Trimming pared 0 bases from V and 11 bases from J, leaving 19 bases between. The CDR3 extends over 15 amino acids. Germline V gene data show CDR1 as MNHNY and CDR2 as SVGAGI (reference sequence). CDR3 coding DNA: TGTGCCAGCAGTTACTCTGCGGGCCCGCTGTCCGGGTACACCTTC. This gives the protein CASSYSAGPLSGYTF.

The rearrangement links TRBV5-1 to TRBJ2-2, with a possible D match to TRBD1 (7 bases). CDR3 size: 13 residues. The ends were cut back, 4 bases at V and 6 bases at J, with 10 bases in the middle. The V gene's germline CDR1 is SGHRS and CDR2 YFSETQ. CDR3: CASSPGGSGELFF. The CDR3, as DNA: TGCGCCAGCAGCCCAGGGGGGTCCGGGGAGCTGTTTTTT.

The chain employs TRBV6-5 and TRBJ2-5; 8 bases map to TRBD2. Germline CDR1 is MNHEY and CDR2 is SVGAGI. The CDR3 is made up of 15 amino acids. V lost 6 bases and J lost 4; bases outside the gene matches: 10. For the CDR3, the DNA is TGTGCCAGCAGCCCGGGACTAGAGGTCGCAGAGACCCAGTACTTC. It specifies CASSPGLEVAETQYF.

The chain has TRBV10-3 and TRBJ1-5, with 12 nucleotides matching TRBD1. CDR1 ENHRY and CDR2 SYGVKD come from the germline V gene. The CDR3 spans 14 residues. J was trimmed by 7 bases and V by 4 bases; bases with no gene match: 2. CDR3: CAISGDRGLQPQHF. DNA for the CDR3: TGTGCCATCAGTGGGGACAGGGGGCTCCAGCCCCAGCATTTT.

This clone was detected once. J is TRBJ1-1 and V is TRBV9, with TRBD1 as a possible D gene (5 bases). Germline V gene data show CDR1 as SGDLS and CDR2 as YYNGEE. Trimming left V 3 bases short and J 1 base short, with 10 bases between. The CDR3 sequence is 14 residues long. CDR3 protein: CASSARTGNTEAFF. CDR3 DNA: TGTGCCAGCAGCGCTCGAACAGGGAACACTGAAGCTTTCTTT.